The 19 T cell receptor beta chains given below trace back to one sample, sequenced in a study of regulatory T cells in long-lasting Graves disease. In building TCR beta libraries, iRepertoire HTBI primers were used together with Arm-PCR of CDR3 regions. MiXCR, applied by TCRdb to the multiplex PCR reads, yields one record per CDR3 protein. The sample holds 350,000 to 450,000 distinct CDR3 sequences, roughly 20% seen once. The time point was: persistent/refractory GD, antithyroid drugs over 5 years with positive TRAb. The TCR library was prepared using RNA isolated from PBMCs. The material sequenced was peripheral blood mononuclear cells (PBMCs), taken when the disease was refractory, from a patient treated with antithyroid drugs. All receptors derive from a woman aged 40 to 50 with Graves disease.

This clonotype has a count of ten or more. The rearrangement joins TRBV12-3 or TRBV12-4 to TRBJ2-7; 7 bases are a match to TRBD1. The CDR3 loop spans 14 amino acids. Trimming removed 4 bases from V and 2 bases from J; junction bases left unmatched: 5. CDR3: CASSWDSVTYEQYF. The CDR3 DNA is TGTGCCAGCAGTTGGGACAGCGTGACCTACGAGCAGTACTTC.

This clonotype was counted ten times or more. The chain has TRBV28 and TRBJ1-3; 10 nucleotides align to TRBD1. Trimming removed 6 bases from V and 8 bases from J; junction bases left unmatched: 1. The germline V gene encodes CDR1 MDHEN and CDR2 SYDVKM. The CDR3 is made up of 12 amino acids. CDR3 in DNA: TGTGCCAGCAGCGGACAGGGGGACACCATATATTTT. It translates to CASSGQGDTIYF.

The chain's CDR3 is CASSPLLARTFYEQYF. As DNA, the CDR3 is TGTGCCAGCAGTCCACTTTTGGCTAGGACCTTCTACGAGCAGTACTTC. The chain uses TRBV28 and TRBJ2-7, with D unclear. This CDR3 is built from 16 residues. CDR1 is MDHEN and CDR2 is SYDVKM in the germline V gene. V gave up 5 bases and J gave up 3 bases, with 20 bases separating them.

V is TRBV9 and J is TRBJ2-6, with 9 bases lining up with TRBD1. Germline V gene lookup returns CDR1 SGDLS and CDR2 YYNGEE. V trimming: 4 bases; J trimming: 0 bases; junction bases outside the gene matches: 11. The CDR3 contains 19 residues. This chain's CDR3 is CASSTPGTGISSGANVLTF. The CDR3 bases are TGTGCCAGCAGCACCCCCGGGACAGGGATCTCCTCTGGGGCCAACGTCCTGACTTTC.

In this sample, this clonotype turned up many times. The chain has TRBV5-1 and TRBJ1-1; the D gene is possibly TRBD1 (5 bases). V lost 5 bases and J 0 bases, leaving 14 bases between the germline ends. The CDR3 has 15 amino acids. The V gene's germline CDR1 is SGHRS and CDR2 YFSETQ. CDR3: CASSTDTNMNTEAFF. CDR3 coding DNA: TGCGCCAGCAGTACGGACACCAACATGAACACTGAAGCTTTCTTT.

There are many counts of this clonotype. CDR3 DNA sequence: TGTGCCACAGCGGGAGGCCCCTCCTACGAGCAGTACTTC. This translates into CATAGGPSYEQYF. The V call is TRBV10-3, the J call TRBJ2-7, with TRBD2 matching over 9 bases. Per the germline V gene, CDR1 is ENHRY and CDR2 is SYGVKD. This CDR3 contains 13 residues. V shed 10 bases and J 0 bases; nucleotides not matched to a gene: 4.

The rearrangement joins TRBV6-1 to TRBJ1-3, with D unresolved. This CDR3 is 15 amino acids long. The germline CDR1 and CDR2 sequences are MNHNS and SASEGT. The germline V and J ends were trimmed by 6 bases and 4 bases, with 16 bases remaining between them. The chain's CDR3 is CASRPSWEGGNTIYF. DNA of the CDR3: TGTGCCAGCAGACCTTCCTGGGAGGGAGGAAACACCATATATTTT.

The J gene is TRBJ2-7, the V gene TRBV6-1; the match to TRBD2 covers 10 bases. CDR1 is MNHNS, CDR2 SASEGT, per germline. CDR3 length: 15 amino acids. The trim removed 6 bases at V and 0 bases at J, leaving 5 bases unmatched. In DNA, the CDR3 is TGTGCCAGCAGAAAAGCGGGGGGGGGCTCCTACGAGCAGTACTTC. Its translation: CASRKAGGGSYEQYF.

The gene calls are TRBV4-1 and TRBJ2-5, with D perhaps matching TRBD1 (5 bases). V dropped 1 base and J dropped 5 bases, with 11 bases sitting between them. Per the germline V gene, CDR1 is MGHRA and CDR2 is YSYEKL. The CDR3 totals 14 residues. The CDR3 reads CASSQGPAGETQYF. DNA for the CDR3: TGCGCCAGCAGCCAAGGTCCAGCAGGGGAGACCCAGTACTTC.

The chain is built from TRBV3-1 and TRBJ2-2, with 9 bases lining up with TRBD2. J lost 0 bases, V lost 3 bases, and 8 bases had no gene match. The V gene's germline CDR1 is LGHDT and CDR2 YNNKEL (reference sequence). This CDR3 has 18 residues. The CDR3 DNA follows: TGTGCCAGCAGCCACTTCCGTGGACTAGCGACGAACACCGGGGAGCTGTTTTTT. This codes for CASSHFRGLATNTGELFF.

The V and J genes are TRBV2 and TRBJ2-7; D call uncertain. Deletions cut 9 bases from V and 5 bases from J, with 14 bases between. The germline gives CDR1 SNHLY, CDR2 FYNNEI. This CDR3 is built from 12 residues. This CDR3 reads CASSRWGNEQYF. The CDR3 DNA sequence: TGTGCCAGTTCGCGATGGGGTAACGAGCAGTACTTC. Using reference TRBV2 and TRBJ2-7 for the parts outside the CDR3, the full variable domain is EPEVTQTPSHQVTQMGQEVILRCVPISNHLYFYWYRQILGQKVEFLVSFYNNEISEKSEIFDDQFSVERPDGSNFTLKIRSTKLEDSAMYFCASSRWGNEQYFGPGTRLTVT.

The rearrangement joins TRBV7-8 to TRBJ1-6; no definite D call. Deletions cut 4 bases from V and 0 bases from J, with 13 bases between. CDR1 and CDR2 from the germline V gene are SGHVS and FQNEAQ. There are 17 residues in the CDR3. The CDR3 nucleotides read TGTGCCAGCAGCTCACCCGTTCGTAGCTCCTATAATTCACCCCTCCACTTT. It encodes CASSSPVRSSYNSPLHF.

The chain combines TRBV2 with TRBJ1-3, with a tentative D call TRBD1 (6 bases). The germline gives CDR1 SNHLY, CDR2 FYNNEI. V dropped 7 bases and J dropped 2 bases, with 12 bases sitting between them. The CDR3 spans 14 residues. The CDR3 protein is CASIGGSAGNTIYF. The CDR3 DNA follows: TGTGCCAGCATAGGGGGGTCCGCTGGAAACACCATATATTTT.

This clonotype was detected many times. CDR3 bases: TGTGCCAGCAGTTTCTCAGGCAGTCGGATCCCCTACGAGCAGTACTTC. Translated: CASSFSGSRIPYEQYF. The chain is built from TRBV28 and TRBJ2-7; no firm D call. There are 16 residues in the CDR3. Germline V gene sequence: CDR1 MDHEN, CDR2 SYDVKM. Between the trimmed V and J ends, which lost 3 bases and 2 bases, there was a span of 17 bases.

This clonotype came up a few times. This chain uses TRBV28 with TRBJ2-1, with D perhaps matching TRBD2 (6 bases). V was pared by 3 bases and J by 3 bases, with 6 bases between. Germline CDR1 and CDR2: MDHEN and SYDVKM. There are 13 residues in the CDR3. CDR3 bases: TGTGCCAGCAGTTTGACTAGCTACAATGAGCAGTTCTTC. Its protein is CASSLTSYNEQFF. Full variable domain (remainder filled in from reference TRBV28 and TRBJ2-1): DVKVTQSSRYLVKRTGEKVFLECVQDMDHENMFWYRQDPGLGLRLIYFSYDVKMKEKGDIPEGYSVSREKKERFSLILESASTNQTSMYLCASSLTSYNEQFFGPGTRLTVL.

The V gene is TRBV5-8, the J gene TRBJ1-5, with D perhaps matching TRBD1 (6 bases). The germline V and J ends were trimmed by 4 bases and 0 bases, with 11 bases remaining between them. The CDR3 runs to 15 residues. Per the germline V gene, CDR1 is SGHTS and CDR2 is YDEGEE. CDR3 sequence reads: CASSTRGYSNQPQHF. The CDR3 coding sequence is TGTGCCAGCAGCACGAGGGGGTATAGCAATCAGCCCCAGCATTTT. The variable domain in full, with the rest retrieved from reference TRBV5-8 and TRBJ1-5, is EAGVTQSPTHLIKTRGQQATLRCSPISGHTSVYWYQQALGLGLQFLLWYDEGEERNRGNFPPRFSGRQFPNYSSELNVNALELEDSALYLCASSTRGYSNQPQHFGDGTRLSIL.

The CDR3 sequence: CASSSGTGGRQETQYF. For the CDR3, the DNA is TGTGCCAGCAGTTCGGGGACAGGGGGTAGGCAAGAGACCCAGTACTTC. This sequence joins TRBV28 and TRBJ2-5, with 11 bases matching TRBD1. The CDR3 extends over 16 amino acids. CDR1 MDHEN and CDR2 SYDVKM come from the germline V gene. The V segment lost 4 bases and the J segment 2 bases; nucleotides outside the gene matches: 6. Full variable domain (missing parts from reference TRBV28 and TRBJ2-5): DVKVTQSSRYLVKRTGEKVFLECVQDMDHENMFWYRQDPGLGLRLIYFSYDVKMKEKGDIPEGYSVSREKKERFSLILESASTNQTSMYLCASSSGTGGRQETQYFGPGTRLLVL.

There are many counts of this clonotype. V gene TRBV24-1 combines with J gene TRBJ1-4; D ambiguous. The germline V gene encodes CDR1 KGHDR and CDR2 SFDVKD. The CDR3 consists of 15 residues. V dropped 5 bases and J dropped 7 bases, with 16 bases sitting between them. CDR3 sequence reads: CATSAGAATGEKLFF. The CDR3 DNA reads as TGTGCCACCAGTGCCGGCGCGGCTACGGGTGAAAAACTGTTTTTT.

The chain combines TRBV2 with TRBJ2-3; D is unclear. The V end was cut by 4 bases, the J end by 5 bases, with 7 bases between. CDR1 SNHLY and CDR2 FYNNEI come from the germline V gene. The CDR3 consists of 12 residues. CDR3 nucleotide sequence: TGTGCCAGCAGTGTAGGTAGAGATACGCAGTATTTT. Translating gives CASSVGRDTQYF.